What follows is one T cell receptor (beta chain) and its context. The protocol was immunoSEQ multiplex PCR, while the TCRdb copy is restricted to in-frame clones and leaves out a portion. Counted here are about 580,000 clones, roughly 98% occurring once; the ten biggest clones make up approximately 0.3%. The CDR3 spans 14 residues. Germline V gene sequence: CDR1 SGHVS, CDR2 FNYEAQ. The V and J ends lost 1 base and 10 bases respectively, with 16 bases between them. This entry belongs to a study of shared clonotypes between healthy human individuals. It was CD45RO-negative cells, positively selected for CCR7, that made up naive CD8 cells, with terminally differentiated effector memory CD45RA+ cells excluded.

The sequence was collected from a man aged 25-40 years in good health. The sample comprised naive CD8+ T cells sorted from blood. This sequence joins TRBV7-6 and TRBJ1-2; D uncertain. CDR3 nucleotide sequence: TGTGCCAGCAGCTTAGAGGCATTAGGAATGTACTACACCTTC. This gives the protein CASSLEALGMYYTF.